This TCR beta chain was identified during a study of shared clonotypes between healthy human individuals. Generated by immunoSEQ multiplex PCR, the TCRdb table keeps only in-frame clones and is missing some. The sample carries roughly 530,000 clones, roughly 95% recorded once. Per the germline V gene, CDR1 is SNHLY and CDR2 is FYNNEI. The CDR3 has 15 amino acids. V was clipped by 1 base and J by 8 bases; unmatched bases: 7. The sequence was obtained from a woman aged 30 to 39 in good health. The V and J genes are TRBV2 and TRBJ1-1; 10 nucleotides match TRBD1. The sequenced sample was naive CD4+ T cells sorted from blood. The subset denotes: CD45RA+ positively selected. CDR3 coding DNA: TGTGCCAGCAGTGAAGGACAGGGGGCGCGAACCGAAGCTTTCTTT. This translates into CASSEGQGARTEAFF.